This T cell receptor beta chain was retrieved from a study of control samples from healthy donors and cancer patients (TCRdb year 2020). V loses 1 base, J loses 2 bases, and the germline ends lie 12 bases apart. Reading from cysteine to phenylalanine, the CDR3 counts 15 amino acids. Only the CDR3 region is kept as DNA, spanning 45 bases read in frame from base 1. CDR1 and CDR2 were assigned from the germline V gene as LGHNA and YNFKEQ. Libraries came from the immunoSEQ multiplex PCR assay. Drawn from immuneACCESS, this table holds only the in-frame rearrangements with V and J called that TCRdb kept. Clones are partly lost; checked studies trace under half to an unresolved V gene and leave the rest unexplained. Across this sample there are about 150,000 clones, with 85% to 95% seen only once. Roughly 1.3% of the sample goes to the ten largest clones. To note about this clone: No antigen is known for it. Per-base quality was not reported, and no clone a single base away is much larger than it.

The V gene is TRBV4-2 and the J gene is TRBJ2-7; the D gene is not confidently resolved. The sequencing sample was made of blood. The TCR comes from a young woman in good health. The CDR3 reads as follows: CASSQAGAQTYEQYF. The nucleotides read TGTGCCAGCAGCCAAGCCGGAGCTCAGACCTACGAGCAGTACTTC.